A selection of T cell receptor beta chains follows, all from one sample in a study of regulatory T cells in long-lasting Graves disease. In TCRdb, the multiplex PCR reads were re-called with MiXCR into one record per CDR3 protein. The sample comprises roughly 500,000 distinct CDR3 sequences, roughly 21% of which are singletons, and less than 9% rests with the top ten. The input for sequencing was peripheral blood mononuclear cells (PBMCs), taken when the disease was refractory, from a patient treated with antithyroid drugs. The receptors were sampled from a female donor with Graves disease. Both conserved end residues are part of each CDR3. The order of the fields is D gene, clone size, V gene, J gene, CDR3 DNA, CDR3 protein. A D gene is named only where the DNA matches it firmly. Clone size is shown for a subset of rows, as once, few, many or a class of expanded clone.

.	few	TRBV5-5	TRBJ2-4	TGTGCCAGCAGCCCCGGTGCCCAGATTCTCAGGGACATTCAGTACTTC	CASSPGAQILRDIQYF
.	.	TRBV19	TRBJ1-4	TGTGCCAGTACCATAGAGTCGGCTGACGAAAAACTGTTTTTT	CASTIESADEKLFF
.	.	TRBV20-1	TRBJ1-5	TGCAGTGCTAGAGACTACAGGGATTATAGCAATCAGCCCCAGCATTTT	CSARDYRDYSNQPQHF
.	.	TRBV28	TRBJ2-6	TGTGCCAGCAGACAGGGTTTTGGGGCCAACGTCCTGACTTTC	CASRQGFGANVLTF
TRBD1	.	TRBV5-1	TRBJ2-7	TGCGCCAGCAGCTTGGCGGGGACAGGGGAATTCTACGAGCAGTACTTC	CASSLAGTGEFYEQYF
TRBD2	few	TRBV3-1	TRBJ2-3	TGTGCCAGCAGCCGGCTAGCGGCGACAGATACGCAGTATTTT	CASSRLAATDTQYF
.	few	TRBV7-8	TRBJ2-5	TGTGCCAGCAGCTTAGAGTTGGCGGGGAATGTAGAGACCCAGTACTTC	CASSLELAGNVETQYF
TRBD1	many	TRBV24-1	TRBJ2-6	TGTGCCACCAGTCGGACAGGGGTTACGTCCGGGGCCAACGTCCTGACTTTC	CATSRTGVTSGANVLTF
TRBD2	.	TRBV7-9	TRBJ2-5	TGTGCCAGCAGGGGACTAGAAGCAGAGACCCAGTACTTC	CASRGLEAETQYF
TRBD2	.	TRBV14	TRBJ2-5	TGTGCCAGCAGCCAAGCGGGTAGCGGGACCCGCGGGAAGACCCAGTACTTC	CASSQAGSGTRGKTQYF
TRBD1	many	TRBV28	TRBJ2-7	TGTGCCAGCAATGTCTTGGGACAGGGAACCTACGAGCAGTACTTC	CASNVLGQGTYEQYF
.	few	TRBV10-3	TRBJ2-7	TGTGCCATCAGTGAGCTTCATAGCCACGAGCAGTACTTC	CAISELHSHEQYF
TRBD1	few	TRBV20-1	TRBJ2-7	TGCAGTGCTAAAGACAGGGGACTCTACGAGCAGTACTTC	CSAKDRGLYEQYF
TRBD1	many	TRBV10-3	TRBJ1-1	TGTGCCATCAGTGGGGACAGGGGAGTCACTGAAGCTTTCTTT	CAISGDRGVTEAFF